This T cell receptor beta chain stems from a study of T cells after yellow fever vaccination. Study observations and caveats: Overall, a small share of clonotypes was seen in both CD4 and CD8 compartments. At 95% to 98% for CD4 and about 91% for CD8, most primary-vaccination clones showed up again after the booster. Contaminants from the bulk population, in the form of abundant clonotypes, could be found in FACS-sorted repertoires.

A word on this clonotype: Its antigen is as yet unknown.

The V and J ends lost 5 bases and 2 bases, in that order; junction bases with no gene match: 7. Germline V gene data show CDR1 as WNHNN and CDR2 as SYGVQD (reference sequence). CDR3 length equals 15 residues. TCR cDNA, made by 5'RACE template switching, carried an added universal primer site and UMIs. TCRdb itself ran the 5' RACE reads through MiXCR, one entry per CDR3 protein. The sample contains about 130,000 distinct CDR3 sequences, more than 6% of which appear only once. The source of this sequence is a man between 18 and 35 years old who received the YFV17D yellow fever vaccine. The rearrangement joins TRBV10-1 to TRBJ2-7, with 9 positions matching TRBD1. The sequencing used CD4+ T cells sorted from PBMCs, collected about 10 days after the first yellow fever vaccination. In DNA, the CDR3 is TGCGCCAGCAGTCACCGGGACAGGGATCCCTACGAGCAGTACGTC. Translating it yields CASSHRDRDPYEQYV.